The T cell receptor (beta chain) under discussion was sequenced for a study of T cells in Graves' hyperthyroidism and ophthalmopathy. Ophthalmopathy cases scored 3 or more on the Clinical Activity Score and 4 or more on NOSPECS grade, with duration below 3 months. Fresh peripheral blood, 7.5 to 10 ml of it, supplied the PBMCs. Amplification targeted TCR beta CDR3 regions from RNA transcripts. Initially, a first-round RT-PCR of the TCR CDR3 employed the HTBI primer set. TCRdb used MiXCR to reprocess the multiplex PCR reads, holding one entry per CDR3 protein. The table shows nearly 600,000 distinct CDR3 sequences, with approximately 15% occurring only once. In its sample, this clonotype was seen many times. The antigen is not known. Study-level results: A model using 13 V-J features told ophthalmopathy apart from stable hyperthyroidism.

Trimming cost V 0 bases and J 10 bases; bases outside gene matches: 24. Germline CDR1 MDHEN, CDR2 SYDVKM. This CDR3 has 20 residues. The origin of this receptor is a woman younger than 30 with Graves' ophthalmopathy. V is TRBV28 and J is TRBJ2-7; TRBD1 aligns across 10 bases. The sample comprised blood. The CDR3 sequence: CASSLWVRVVAGQGKRRQYF. CDR3 coding DNA: TGTGCCAGCAGTTTATGGGTGCGGGTTGTGGCGGGACAGGGGAAACGACGTCAGTACTTC.